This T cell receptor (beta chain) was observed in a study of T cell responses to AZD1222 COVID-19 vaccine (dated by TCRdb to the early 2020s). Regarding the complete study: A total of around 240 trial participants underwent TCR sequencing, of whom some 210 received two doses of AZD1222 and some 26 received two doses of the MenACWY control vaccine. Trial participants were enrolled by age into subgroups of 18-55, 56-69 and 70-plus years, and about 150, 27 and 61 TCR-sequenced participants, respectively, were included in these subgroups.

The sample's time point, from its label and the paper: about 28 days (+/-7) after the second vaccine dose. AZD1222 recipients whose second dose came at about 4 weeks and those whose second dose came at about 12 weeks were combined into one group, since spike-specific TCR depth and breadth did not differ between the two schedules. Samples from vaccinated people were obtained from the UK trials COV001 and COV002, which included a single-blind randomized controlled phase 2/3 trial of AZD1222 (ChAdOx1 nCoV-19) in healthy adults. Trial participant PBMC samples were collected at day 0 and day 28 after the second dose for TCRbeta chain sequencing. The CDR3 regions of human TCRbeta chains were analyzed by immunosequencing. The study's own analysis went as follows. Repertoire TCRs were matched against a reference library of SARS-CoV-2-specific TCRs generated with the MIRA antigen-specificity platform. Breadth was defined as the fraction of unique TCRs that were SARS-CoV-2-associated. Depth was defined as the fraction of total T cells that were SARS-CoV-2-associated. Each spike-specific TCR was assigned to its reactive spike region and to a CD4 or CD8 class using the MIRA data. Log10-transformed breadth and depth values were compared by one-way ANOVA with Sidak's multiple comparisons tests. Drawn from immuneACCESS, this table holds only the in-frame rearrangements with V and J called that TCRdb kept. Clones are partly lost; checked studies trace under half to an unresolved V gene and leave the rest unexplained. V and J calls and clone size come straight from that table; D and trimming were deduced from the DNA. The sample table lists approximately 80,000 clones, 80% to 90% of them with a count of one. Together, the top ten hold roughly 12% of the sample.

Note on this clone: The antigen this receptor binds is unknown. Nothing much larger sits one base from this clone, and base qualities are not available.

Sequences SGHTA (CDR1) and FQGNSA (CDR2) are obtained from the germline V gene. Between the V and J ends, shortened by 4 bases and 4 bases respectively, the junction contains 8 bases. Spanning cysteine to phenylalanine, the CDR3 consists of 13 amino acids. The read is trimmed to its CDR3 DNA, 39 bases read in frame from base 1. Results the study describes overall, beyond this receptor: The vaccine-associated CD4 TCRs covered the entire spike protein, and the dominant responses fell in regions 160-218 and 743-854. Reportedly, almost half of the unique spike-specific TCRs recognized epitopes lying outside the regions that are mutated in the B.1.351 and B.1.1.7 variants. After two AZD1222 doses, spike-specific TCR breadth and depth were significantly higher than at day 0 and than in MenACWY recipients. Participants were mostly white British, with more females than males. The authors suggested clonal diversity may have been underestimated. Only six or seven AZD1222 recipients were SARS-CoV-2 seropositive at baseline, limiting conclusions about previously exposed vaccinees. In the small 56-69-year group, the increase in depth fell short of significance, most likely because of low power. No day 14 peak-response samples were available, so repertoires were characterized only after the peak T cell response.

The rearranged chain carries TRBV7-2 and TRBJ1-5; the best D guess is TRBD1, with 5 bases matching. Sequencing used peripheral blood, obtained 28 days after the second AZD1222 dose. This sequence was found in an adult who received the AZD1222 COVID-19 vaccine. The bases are TGTGCCAGCAGCTCGGGACTGAATCAGCCCCAGCATTTT. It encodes CASSSGLNQPQHF.